Sequencing of this T cell receptor beta chain was carried out in a study of T cell responses to AZD1222 COVID-19 vaccine. Assay: immunoSEQ multiplex PCR; the TCRdb copy retains only in-frame clones and omits some. The sample has about 150,000 clones, more than 75% seen once. Study-wide results and caveats: No repertoire was sampled before or during the peak T cell response, only after it. Mapped onto spike, vaccine-associated CD4 TCRs spanned it and were dominant at 160-218 and 743-854. The donor cohort was predominantly white British with a female majority, and clonal diversity may have been underestimated. The number of AZD1222 recipients seropositive at baseline was only six.

Germline V gene sequence: CDR1 SGHRS, CDR2 YFSETQ. The CDR3 loop spans 14 amino acids. Trimming stripped 2 bases from V and 5 bases from J, with 13 bases between. Details on this clone: The antigen remains unidentified.

The sequence was obtained from an adult who received the AZD1222 COVID-19 vaccine. The material sequenced was peripheral blood, taken 28 days after the second AZD1222 dose. The chain uses TRBV5-1 and TRBJ2-5; either TRBD1 or TRBD2 may supply D (6 bases each). The CDR3 bases are TGCGCCAGCAGCTTTAGGAGGGGGGAGGAGACCCAGTACTTC. It translates to CASSFRRGEETQYF.